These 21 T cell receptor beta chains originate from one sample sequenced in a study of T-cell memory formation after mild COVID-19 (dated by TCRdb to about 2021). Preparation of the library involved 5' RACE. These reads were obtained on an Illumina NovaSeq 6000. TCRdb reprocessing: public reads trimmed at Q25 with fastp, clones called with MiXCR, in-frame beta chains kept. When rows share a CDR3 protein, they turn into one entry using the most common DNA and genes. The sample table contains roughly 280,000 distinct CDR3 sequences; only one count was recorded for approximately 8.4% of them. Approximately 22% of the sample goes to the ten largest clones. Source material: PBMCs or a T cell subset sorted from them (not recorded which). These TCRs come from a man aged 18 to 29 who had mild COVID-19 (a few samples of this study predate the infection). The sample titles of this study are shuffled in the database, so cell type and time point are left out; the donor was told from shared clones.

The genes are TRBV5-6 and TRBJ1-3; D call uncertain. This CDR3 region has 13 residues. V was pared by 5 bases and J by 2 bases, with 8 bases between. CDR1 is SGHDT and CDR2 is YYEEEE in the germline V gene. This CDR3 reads CASSPVPGNTIYF. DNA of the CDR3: TGTGCCAGCAGTCCGGTCCCTGGAAACACCATATATTTT.

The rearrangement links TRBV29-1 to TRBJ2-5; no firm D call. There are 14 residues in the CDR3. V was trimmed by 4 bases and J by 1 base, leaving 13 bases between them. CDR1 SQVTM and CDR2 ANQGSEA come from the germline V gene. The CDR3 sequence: CSVVGLRGQETQYF. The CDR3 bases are TGCAGCGTTGTGGGATTGCGAGGCCAAGAGACCCAGTACTTC.

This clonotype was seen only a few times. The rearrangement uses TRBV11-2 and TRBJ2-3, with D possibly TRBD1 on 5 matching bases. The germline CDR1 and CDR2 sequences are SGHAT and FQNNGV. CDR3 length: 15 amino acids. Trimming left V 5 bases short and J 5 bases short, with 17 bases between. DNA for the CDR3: TGTGCCAGCAGCATAGGGGCAGAAAGAGGAGATACGCAGTATTTT. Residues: CASSIGAERGDTQYF. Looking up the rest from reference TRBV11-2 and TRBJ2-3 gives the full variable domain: EAGVAQSPRYKIIEKRQSVAFWCNPISGHATLYWYQQILGQGPKLLIQFQNNGVVDDSQLPKDRFSAERLKGVDSTLKIQPAKLEDSAVYLCASSIGAERGDTQYFGPGTRLTVL.

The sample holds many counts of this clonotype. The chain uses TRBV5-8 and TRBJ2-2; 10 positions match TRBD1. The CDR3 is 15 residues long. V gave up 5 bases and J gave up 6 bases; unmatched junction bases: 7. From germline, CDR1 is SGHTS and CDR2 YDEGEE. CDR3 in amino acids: CASSSGDRGAGELFF. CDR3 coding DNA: TGTGCCAGCAGTTCTGGGGACAGGGGCGCCGGGGAGCTGTTTTTT. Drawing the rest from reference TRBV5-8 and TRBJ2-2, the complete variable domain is EAGVTQSPTHLIKTRGQQATLRCSPISGHTSVYWYQQALGLGLQFLLWYDEGEERNRGNFPPRFSGRQFPNYSSELNVNALELEDSALYLCASSSGDRGAGELFFGEGSRLTVL.

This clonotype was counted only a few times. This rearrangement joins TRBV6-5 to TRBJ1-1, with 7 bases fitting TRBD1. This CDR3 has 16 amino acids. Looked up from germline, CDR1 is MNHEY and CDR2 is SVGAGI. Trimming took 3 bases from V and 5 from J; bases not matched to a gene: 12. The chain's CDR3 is CASSYRQGPGGTEAFF. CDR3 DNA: TGTGCCAGCAGTTATCGACAGGGCCCCGGGGGGACTGAAGCTTTCTTT.

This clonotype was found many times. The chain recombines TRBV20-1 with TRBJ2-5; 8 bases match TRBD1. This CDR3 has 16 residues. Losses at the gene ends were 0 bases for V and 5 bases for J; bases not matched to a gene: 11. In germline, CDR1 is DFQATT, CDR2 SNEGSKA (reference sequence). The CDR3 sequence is CSARDLGQGAWETQYF. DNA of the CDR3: TGCAGTGCTAGAGATCTGGGGCAGGGGGCTTGGGAGACCCAGTACTTC.

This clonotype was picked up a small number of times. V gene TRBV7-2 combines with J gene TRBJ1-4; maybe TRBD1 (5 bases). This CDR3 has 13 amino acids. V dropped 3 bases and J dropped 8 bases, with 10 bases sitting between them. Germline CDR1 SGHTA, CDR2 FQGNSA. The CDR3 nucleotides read TGTGCCAGCAGCTTGAGGGGAATGGAAAAACTGTTTTTT. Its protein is CASSLRGMEKLFF.

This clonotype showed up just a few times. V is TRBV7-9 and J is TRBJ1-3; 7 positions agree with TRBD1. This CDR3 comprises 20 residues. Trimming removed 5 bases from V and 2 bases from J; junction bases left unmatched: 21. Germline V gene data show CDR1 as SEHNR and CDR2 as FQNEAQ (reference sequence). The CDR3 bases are TGTGCCAGCAGCCTCCTACCCGGTAGGAGACAGGGAAAGCCTGGAAACACCATATATTTT. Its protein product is CASSLLPGRRQGKPGNTIYF.

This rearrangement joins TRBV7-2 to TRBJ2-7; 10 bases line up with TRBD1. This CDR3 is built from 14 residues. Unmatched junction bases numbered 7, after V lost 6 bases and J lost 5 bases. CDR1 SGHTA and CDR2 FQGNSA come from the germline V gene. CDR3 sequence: CASSFDRGPNEQYF. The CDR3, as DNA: TGTGCCAGCAGTTTCGACAGGGGGCCCAACGAGCAGTACTTC.

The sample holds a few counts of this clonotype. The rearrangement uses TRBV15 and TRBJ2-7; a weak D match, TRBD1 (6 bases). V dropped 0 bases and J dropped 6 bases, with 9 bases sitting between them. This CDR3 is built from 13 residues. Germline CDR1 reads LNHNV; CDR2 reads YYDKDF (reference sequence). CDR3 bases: TGTGCCACCAGCAGAGACAGGGGATTCGAGCAGTACGTC. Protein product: CATSRDRGFEQYV.

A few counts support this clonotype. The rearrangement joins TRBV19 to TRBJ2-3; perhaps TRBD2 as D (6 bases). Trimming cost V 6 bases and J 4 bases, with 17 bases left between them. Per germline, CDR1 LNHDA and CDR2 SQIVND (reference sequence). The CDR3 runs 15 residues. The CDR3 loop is CASSLGLARADTQYF. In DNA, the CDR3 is TGTGCCAGTAGCCTCGGGCTAGCGAGGGCAGATACGCAGTATTTT.

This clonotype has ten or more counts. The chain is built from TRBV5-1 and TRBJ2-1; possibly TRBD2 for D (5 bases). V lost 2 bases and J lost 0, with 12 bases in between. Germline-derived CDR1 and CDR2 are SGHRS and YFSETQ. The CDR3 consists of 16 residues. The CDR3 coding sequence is TGCGCCAGCAGCTTAGGGAGTCCCAGCTCCTACAATGAGCAGTTCTTC. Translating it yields CASSLGSPSSYNEQFF.

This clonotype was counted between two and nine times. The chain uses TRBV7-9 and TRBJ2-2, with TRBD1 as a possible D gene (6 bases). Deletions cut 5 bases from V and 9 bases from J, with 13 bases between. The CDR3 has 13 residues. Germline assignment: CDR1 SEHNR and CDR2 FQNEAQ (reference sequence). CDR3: CASSRTAYWELFF. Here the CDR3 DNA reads TGTGCCAGCAGCCGGACAGCTTATTGGGAGCTGTTTTTT.

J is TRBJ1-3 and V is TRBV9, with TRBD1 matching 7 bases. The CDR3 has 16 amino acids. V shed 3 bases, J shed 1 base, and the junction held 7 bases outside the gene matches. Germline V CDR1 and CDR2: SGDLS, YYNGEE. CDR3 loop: CASSEGAVGSGNTIYF. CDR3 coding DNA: TGTGCCAGCAGCGAGGGGGCAGTCGGGTCTGGAAACACCATATATTTT. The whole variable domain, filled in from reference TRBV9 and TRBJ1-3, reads DSGVTQTPKHLITATGQRVTLRCSPRSGDLSVYWYQQSLDQGLQFLIQYYNGEERAKGNILERFSAQQFPDLHSELNLSSLELGDSALYFCASSEGAVGSGNTIYFGEGSWLTVV.

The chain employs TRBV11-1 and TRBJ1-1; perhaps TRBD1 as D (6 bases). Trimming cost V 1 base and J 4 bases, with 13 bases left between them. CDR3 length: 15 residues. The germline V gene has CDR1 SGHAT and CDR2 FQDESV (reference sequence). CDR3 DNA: TGTGCCAGCAGCTTAGGATCAGGGGTGGGCACTGAAGCTTTCTTT. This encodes CASSLGSGVGTEAFF.

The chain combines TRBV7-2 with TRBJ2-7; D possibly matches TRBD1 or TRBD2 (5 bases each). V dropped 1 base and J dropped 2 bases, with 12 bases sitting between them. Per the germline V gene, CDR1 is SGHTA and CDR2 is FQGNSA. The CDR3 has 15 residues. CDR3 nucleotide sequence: TGTGCCAGCAGCTTAGGGGGGACGGACACCTACGAGCAGTACTTC. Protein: CASSLGGTDTYEQYF.

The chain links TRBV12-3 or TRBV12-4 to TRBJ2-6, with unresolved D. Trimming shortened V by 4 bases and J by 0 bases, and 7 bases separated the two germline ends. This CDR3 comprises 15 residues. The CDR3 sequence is CASSYTASGANVLTF. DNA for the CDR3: TGTGCCAGCAGTTATACAGCCTCTGGGGCCAACGTCCTGACTTTC.

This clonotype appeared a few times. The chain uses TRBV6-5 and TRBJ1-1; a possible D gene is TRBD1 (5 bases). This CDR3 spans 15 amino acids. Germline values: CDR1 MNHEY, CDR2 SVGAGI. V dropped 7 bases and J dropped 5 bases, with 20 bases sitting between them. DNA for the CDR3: TGTGCCAGCAAGCCGGGACTGCGTAGGATGACTGAAGCTTTCTTT. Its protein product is CASKPGLRRMTEAFF.

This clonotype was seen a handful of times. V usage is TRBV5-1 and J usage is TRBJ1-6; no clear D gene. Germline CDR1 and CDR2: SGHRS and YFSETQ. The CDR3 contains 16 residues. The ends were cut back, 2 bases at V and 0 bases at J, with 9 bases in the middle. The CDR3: CASSFDKSSYNSPLHF. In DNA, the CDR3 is TGCGCCAGCAGCTTTGACAAGAGCTCCTATAATTCACCCCTCCACTTT.

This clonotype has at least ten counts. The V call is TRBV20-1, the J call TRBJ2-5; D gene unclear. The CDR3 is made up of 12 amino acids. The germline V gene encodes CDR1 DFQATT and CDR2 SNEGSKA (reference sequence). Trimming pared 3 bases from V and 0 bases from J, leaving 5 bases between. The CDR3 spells CSARTDQETQYF. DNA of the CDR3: TGCAGTGCTAGGACGGACCAAGAGACCCAGTACTTC.

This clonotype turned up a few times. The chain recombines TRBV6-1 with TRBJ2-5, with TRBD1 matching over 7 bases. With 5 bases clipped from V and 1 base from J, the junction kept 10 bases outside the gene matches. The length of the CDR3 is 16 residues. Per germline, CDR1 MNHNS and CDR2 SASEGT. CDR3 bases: TGTGCCAGCAGTCCCACGGACAGGCCACTCCAAGAGACCCAGTACTTC. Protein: CASSPTDRPLQETQYF.